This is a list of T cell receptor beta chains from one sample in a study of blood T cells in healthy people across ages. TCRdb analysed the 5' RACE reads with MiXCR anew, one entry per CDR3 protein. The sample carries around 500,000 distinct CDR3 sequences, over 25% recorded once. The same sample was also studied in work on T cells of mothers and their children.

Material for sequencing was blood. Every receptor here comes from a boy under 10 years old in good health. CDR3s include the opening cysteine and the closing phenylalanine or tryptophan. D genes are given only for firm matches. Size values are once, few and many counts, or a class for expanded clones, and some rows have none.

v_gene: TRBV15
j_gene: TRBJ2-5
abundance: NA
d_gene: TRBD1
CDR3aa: CATSRFLDRPELGTQYF
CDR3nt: TGTGCCACCAGCCGCTTTCTGGACAGGCCAGAGCTAGGGACCCAGTACTTC

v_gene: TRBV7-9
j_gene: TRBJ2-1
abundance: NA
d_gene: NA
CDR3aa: CASSPARLPLNEQFF
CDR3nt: TGTGCCAGCAGCCCAGCTAGACTCCCGCTCAATGAGCAGTTCTTC

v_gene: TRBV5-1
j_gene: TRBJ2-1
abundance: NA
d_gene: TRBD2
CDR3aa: CASSLGGVLAGVEQFF
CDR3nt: TGCGCCAGCAGCTTGGGAGGGGTACTAGCGGGAGTTGAGCAGTTCTTC

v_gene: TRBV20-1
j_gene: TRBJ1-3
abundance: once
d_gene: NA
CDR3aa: CSARATYSGNTIYF
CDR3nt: TGCAGTGCCCGGGCCACCTACTCTGGAAACACCATATATTTT

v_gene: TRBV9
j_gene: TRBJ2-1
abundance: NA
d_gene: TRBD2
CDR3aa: CASSVRLAGGETGEQFF
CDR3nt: TGTGCCAGCAGCGTACGACTAGCGGGGGGAGAAACTGGTGAGCAGTTCTTC

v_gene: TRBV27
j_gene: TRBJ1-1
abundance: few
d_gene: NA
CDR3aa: CASSYGNEAFF
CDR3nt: TGTGCCAGCAGTTATGGAAACGAAGCTTTCTTT

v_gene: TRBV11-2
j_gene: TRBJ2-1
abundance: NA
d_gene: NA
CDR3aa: CASTRWGNEQFF
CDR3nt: TGTGCCAGCACCAGGTGGGGCAATGAGCAGTTCTTC

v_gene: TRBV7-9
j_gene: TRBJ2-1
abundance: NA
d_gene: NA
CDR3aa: CASSVPPYNEQFF
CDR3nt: TGTGCCAGCAGCGTGCCGCCCTACAATGAGCAGTTCTTC

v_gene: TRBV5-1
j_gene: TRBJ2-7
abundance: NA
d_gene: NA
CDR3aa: CASSFREGAYEQYF
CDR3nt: TGCGCCAGCAGCTTCAGGGAAGGAGCCTACGAGCAGTACTTC

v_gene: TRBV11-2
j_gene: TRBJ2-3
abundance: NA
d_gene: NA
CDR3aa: CASSSLKGPTTDTQYF
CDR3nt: TGTGCCAGCAGCTCCCTCAAAGGCCCAACTACAGATACGCAGTATTTT

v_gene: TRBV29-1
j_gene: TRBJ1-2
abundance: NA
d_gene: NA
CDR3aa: CCVVWVSRYGYTF
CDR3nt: TGCTGCGTTGTTTGGGTTTCACGTTATGGCTACACCTTC

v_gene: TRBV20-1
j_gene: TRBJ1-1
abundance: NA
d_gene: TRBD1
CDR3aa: CSGWWTGNTEAFF
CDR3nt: TGCAGTGGGTGGTGGACAGGGAACACTGAAGCTTTCTTT

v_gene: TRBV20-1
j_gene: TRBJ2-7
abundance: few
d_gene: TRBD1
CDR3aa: CSVRNPRGQDPYEQYF
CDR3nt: TGCAGTGTCAGAAACCCTAGGGGACAGGATCCGTACGAGCAGTACTTC

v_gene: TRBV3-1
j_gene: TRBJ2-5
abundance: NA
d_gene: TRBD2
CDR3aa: CASSHGAGKETQYF
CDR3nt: TGTGCCAGCAGCCATGGAGCGGGGAAAGAGACCCAGTACTTC

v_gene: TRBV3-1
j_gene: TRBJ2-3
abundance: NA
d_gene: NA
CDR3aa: CASSQVRGDTQYF
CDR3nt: TGTGCCAGCAGCCAAGTCCGTGGAGATACGCAGTATTTT

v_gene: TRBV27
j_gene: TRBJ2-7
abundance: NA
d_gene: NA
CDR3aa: CASSLYPKRPIAGEQYF
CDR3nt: TGTGCCAGCAGTTTATACCCAAAACGCCCCATCGCGGGGGAGCAGTACTTC

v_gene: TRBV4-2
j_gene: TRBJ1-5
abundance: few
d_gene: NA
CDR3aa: CASSQDRVQPQHF
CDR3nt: TGTGCCAGCAGCCAAGACAGGGTTCAGCCCCAGCATTTT

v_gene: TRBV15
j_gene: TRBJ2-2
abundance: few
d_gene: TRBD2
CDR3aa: CATVQNSGVNTGELFF
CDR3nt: TGTGCCACCGTCCAGAATAGCGGGGTGAACACCGGGGAGCTGTTTTTT

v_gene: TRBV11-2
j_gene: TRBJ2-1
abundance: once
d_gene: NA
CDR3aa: CASSGGAGSYNEQFF
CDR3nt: TGTGCCAGCAGCGGCGGAGCGGGCTCCTACAATGAGCAGTTCTTC

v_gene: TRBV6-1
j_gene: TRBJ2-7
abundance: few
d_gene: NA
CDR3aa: CASSRQSTYEQYF
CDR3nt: TGTGCCAGCAGTAGACAGTCTACCTACGAGCAGTACTTC

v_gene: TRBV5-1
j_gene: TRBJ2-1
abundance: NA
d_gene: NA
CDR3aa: CASSFTGSLPLNEQFF
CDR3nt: TGCGCCAGCAGCTTTACAGGGTCCCTACCCCTAAATGAGCAGTTCTTC

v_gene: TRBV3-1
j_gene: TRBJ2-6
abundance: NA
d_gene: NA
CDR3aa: CASSHGSVLTF
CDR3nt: TGTGCCAGCAGCCACGGGTCCGTCCTGACTTTC

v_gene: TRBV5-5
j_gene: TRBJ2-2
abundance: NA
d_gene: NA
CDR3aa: CASSLVPTAGELFF
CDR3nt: TGTGCCAGCAGCTTGGTCCCTACTGCCGGGGAGCTGTTTTTT

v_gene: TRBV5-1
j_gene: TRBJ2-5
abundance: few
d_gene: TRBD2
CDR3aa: CASSWTVRGRVQETQYF
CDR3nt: TGCGCCAGCAGCTGGACTGTCCGCGGGAGGGTTCAAGAGACCCAGTACTTC

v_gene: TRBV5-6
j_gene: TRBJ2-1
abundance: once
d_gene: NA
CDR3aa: CASSFDGYNEQFF
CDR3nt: TGTGCCAGCAGCTTTGACGGGTACAATGAGCAGTTCTTC

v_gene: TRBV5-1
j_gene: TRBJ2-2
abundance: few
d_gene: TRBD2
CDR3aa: CASSPRGLERTGELFF
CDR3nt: TGCGCCAGCAGCCCGAGGGGACTAGAGCGCACCGGGGAGCTGTTTTTT